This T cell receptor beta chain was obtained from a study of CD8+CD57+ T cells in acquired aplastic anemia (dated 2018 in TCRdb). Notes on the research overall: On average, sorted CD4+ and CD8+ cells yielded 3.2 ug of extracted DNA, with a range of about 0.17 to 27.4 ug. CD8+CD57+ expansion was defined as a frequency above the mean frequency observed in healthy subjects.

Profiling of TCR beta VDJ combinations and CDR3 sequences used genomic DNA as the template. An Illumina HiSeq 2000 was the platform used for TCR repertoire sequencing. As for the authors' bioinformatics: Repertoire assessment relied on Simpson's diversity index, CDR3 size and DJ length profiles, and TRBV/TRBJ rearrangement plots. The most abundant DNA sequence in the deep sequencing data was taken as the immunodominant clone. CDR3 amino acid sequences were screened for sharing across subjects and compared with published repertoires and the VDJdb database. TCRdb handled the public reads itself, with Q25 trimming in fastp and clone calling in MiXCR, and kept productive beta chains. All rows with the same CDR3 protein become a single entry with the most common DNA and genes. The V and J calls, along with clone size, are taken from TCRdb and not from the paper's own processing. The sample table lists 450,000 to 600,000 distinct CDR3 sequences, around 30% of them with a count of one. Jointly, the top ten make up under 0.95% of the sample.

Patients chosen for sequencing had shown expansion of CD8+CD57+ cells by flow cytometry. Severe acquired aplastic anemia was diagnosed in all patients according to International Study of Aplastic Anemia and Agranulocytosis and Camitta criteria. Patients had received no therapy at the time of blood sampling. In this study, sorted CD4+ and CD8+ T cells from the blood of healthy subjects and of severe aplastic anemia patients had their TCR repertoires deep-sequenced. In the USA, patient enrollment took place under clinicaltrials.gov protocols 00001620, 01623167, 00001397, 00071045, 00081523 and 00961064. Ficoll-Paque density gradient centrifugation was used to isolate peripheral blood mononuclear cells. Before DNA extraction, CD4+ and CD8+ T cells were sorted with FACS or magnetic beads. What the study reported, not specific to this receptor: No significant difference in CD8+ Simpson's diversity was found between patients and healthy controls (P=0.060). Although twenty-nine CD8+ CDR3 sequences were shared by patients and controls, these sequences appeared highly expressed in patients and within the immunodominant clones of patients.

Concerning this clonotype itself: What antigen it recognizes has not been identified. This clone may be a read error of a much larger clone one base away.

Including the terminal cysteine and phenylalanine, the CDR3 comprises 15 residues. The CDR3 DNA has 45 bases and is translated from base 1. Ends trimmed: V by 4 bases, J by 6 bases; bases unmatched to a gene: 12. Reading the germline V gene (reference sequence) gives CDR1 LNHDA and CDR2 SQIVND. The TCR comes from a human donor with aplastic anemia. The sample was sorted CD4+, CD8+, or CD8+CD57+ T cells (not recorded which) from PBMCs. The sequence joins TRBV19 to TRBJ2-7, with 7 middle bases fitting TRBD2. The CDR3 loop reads CASSTTLGGKSEQYF. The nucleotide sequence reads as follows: TGTGCCAGTAGTACGACCCTCGGGGGGAAGAGCGAGCAGTACTTC.